This TCR beta chain is drawn from a study of CD8 T cells in ankylosing spondylitis. Scientists made TCR beta libraries using quantitative 5'-RACE with molecular barcodes. Each CDR3 protein is one row after TCRdb ran MiXCR on the 5' RACE reads. The sample records approximately 340,000 distinct CDR3 sequences, roughly 15% being singletons. In germline, CDR1 is LGHNA, CDR2 YNFKEQ. V shed 3 bases and J shed 6 bases, with 9 bases lying between them. This CDR3 has 13 residues. This clonotype was detected a few times. Its target is unknown. General study results and limits: A TCR beta motif of several highly homologous variants seemed to mark ankylosing spondylitis blood. The disease-linked clones had a CD8+ phenotype and low blood frequencies.

The sequence was collected from a male donor with ankylosing spondylitis or in good health (not recorded which). The V and J genes are TRBV4-2 and TRBJ2-1; D is perhaps TRBD1 or TRBD2 (5 bases each). The sequenced sample was blood, either unsorted or a sorted T cell fraction (not recorded which). This chain's CDR3 is CASSHAGTNEQFF. The CDR3 DNA follows: TGTGCCAGCAGCCACGCCGGGACCAATGAGCAGTTCTTC.